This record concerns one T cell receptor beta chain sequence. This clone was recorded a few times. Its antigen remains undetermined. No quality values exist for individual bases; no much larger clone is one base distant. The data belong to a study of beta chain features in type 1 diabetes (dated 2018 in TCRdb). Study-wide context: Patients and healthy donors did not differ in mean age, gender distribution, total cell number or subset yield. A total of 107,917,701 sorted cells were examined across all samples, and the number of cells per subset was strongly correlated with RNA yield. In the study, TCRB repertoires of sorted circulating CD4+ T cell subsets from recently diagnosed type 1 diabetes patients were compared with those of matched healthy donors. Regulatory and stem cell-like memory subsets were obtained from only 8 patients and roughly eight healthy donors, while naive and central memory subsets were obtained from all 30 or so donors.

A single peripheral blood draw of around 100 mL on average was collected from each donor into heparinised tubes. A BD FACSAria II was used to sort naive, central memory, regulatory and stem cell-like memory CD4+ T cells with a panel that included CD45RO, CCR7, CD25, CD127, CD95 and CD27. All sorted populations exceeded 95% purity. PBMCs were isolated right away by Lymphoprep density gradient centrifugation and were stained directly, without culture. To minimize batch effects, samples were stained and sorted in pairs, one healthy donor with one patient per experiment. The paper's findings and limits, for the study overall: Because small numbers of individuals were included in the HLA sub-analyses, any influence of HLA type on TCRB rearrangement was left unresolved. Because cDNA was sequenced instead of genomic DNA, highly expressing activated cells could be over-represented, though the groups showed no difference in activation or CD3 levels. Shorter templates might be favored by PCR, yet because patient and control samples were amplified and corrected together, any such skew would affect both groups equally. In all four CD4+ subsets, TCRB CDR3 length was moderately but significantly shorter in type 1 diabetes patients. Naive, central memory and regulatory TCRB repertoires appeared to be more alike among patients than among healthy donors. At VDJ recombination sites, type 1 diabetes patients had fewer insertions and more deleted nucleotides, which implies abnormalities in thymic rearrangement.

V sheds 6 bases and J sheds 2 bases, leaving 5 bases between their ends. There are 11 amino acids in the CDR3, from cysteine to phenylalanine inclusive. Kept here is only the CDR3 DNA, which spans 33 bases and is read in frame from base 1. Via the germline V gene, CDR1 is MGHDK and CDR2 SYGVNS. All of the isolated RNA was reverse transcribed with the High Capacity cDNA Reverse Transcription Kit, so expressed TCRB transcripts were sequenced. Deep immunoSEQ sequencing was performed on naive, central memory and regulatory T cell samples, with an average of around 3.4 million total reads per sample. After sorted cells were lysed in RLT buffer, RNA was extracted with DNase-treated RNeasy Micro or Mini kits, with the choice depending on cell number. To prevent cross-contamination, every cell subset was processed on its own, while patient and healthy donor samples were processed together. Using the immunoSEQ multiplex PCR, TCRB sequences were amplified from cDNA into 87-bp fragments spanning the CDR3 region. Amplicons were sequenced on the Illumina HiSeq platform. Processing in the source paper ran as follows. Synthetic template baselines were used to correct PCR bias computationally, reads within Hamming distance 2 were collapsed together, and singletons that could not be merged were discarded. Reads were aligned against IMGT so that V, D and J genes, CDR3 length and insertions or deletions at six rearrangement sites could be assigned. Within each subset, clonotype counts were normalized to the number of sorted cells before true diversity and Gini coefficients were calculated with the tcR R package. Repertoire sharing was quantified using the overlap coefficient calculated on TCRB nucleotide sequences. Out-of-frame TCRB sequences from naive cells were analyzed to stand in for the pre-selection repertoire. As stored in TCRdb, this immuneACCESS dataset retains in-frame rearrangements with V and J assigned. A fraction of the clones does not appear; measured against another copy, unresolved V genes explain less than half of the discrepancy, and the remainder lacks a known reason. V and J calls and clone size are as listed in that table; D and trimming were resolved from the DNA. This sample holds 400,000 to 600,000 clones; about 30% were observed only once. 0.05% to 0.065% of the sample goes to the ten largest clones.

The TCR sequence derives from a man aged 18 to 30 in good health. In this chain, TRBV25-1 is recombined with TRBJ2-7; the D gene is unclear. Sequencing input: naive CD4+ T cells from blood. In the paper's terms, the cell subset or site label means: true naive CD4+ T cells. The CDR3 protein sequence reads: CASSRTYEQYF. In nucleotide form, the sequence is TGTGCCAGCAGCCGCACCTACGAGCAGTACTTC.